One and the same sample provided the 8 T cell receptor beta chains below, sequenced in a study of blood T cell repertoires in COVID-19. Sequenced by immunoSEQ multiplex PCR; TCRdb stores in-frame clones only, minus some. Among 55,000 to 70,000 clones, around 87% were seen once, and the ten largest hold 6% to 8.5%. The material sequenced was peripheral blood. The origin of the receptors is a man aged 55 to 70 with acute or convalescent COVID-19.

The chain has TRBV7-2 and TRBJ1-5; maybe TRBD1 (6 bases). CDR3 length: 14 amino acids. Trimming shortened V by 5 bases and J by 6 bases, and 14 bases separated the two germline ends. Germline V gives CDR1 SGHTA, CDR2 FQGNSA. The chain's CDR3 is CASSVQGSGQPQHF. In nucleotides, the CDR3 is TGTGCCAGCAGCGTACAGGGTTCGGGTCAGCCCCAGCATTTT.

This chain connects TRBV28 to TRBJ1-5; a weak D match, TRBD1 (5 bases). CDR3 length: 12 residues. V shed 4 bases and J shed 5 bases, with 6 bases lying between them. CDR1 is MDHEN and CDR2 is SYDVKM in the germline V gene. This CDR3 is CASSWGDQPQHF. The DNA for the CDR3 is TGTGCCAGCAGTTGGGGGGATCAGCCCCAGCATTTT.

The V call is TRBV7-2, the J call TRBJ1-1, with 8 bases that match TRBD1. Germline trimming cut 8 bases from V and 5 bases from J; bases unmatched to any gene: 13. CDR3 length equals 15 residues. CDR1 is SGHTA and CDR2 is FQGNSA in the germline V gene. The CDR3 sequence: CASAGFQGAVTEAFF. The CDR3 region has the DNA TGTGCCAGCGCGGGATTCCAGGGGGCAGTAACTGAAGCTTTCTTT.

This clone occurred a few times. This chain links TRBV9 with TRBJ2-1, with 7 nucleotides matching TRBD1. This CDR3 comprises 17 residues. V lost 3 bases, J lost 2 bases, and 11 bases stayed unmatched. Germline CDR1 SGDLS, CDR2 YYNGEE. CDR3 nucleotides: TGTGCCAGCAGCGCCTCTTCGACAGGACAGGCCTACAATGAGCAGTTCTTC. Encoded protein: CASSASSTGQAYNEQFF. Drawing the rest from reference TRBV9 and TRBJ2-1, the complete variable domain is DSGVTQTPKHLITATGQRVTLRCSPRSGDLSVYWYQQSLDQGLQFLIQYYNGEERAKGNILERFSAQQFPDLHSELNLSSLELGDSALYFCASSASSTGQAYNEQFFGPGTRLTVL.

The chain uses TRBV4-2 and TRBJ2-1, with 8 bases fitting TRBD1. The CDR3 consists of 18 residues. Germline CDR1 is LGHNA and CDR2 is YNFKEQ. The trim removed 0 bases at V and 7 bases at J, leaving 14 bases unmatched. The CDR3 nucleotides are TGTGCCAGCAGCCAAGATAGGGCAGGGGGCCACCCGGGGAATGAGCAGTTCTTC. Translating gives CASSQDRAGGHPGNEQFF.

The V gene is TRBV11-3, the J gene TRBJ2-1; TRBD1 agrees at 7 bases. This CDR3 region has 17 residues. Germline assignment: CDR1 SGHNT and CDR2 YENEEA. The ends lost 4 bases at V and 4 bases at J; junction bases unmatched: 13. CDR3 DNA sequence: TGTGCCAGCAGCTCCCAGGTGGCAGGGGGTCGATACAATGAGCAGTTCTTC. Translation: CASSSQVAGGRYNEQFF. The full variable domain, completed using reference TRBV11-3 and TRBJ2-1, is EAGVVQSPRYKIIEKKQPVAFWCNPISGHNTLYWYLQNLGQGPELLIRYENEEAVDDSQLPKDRFSAERLKGVDSTLKIQPAELGDSAVYLCASSSQVAGGRYNEQFFGPGTRLTVL.

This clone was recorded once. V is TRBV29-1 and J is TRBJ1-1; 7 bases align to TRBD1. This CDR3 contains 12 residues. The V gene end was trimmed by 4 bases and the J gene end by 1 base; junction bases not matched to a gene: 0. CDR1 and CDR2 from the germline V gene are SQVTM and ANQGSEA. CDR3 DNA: TGCAGCGTTGGACAGGGGAACACTGAAGCTTTCTTT. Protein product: CSVGQGNTEAFF.

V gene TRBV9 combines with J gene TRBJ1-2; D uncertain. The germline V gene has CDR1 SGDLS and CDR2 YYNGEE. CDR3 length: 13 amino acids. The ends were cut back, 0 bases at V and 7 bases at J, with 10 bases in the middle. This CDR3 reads CASSVEAGGGYTF. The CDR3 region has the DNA TGTGCCAGCAGCGTAGAGGCAGGTGGTGGCTACACCTTC.